This T cell receptor (beta chain) was recovered during a study of shared clonotypes between healthy human individuals. With 5 bases removed from V and 8 bases from J, the gap between germline ends came to 15 bases. Germline V gene sequence: CDR1 MDHEN, CDR2 SYDVKM. This CDR3 has 13 amino acids. Profiled with immunoSEQ multiplex PCR; TCRdb holds only in-frame clones, not every one. This sample has approximately 500,000 clones, with approximately 78% found just once. Among the donors, all were Caucasian adults who lived in Nashville, Tennessee. The sequence derives from a middle-aged woman in good health. Some clones in this sample may be carry-over from other donors' samples. The rearrangement joins TRBV28 to TRBJ1-2; D is undetermined. Sequencing used PBMCs. The CDR3 loop reads CASSPLTRSGYTF. CDR3 DNA sequence: TGTGCCAGCAGTCCCCTAACTAGGTCCGGCTACACCTTC.